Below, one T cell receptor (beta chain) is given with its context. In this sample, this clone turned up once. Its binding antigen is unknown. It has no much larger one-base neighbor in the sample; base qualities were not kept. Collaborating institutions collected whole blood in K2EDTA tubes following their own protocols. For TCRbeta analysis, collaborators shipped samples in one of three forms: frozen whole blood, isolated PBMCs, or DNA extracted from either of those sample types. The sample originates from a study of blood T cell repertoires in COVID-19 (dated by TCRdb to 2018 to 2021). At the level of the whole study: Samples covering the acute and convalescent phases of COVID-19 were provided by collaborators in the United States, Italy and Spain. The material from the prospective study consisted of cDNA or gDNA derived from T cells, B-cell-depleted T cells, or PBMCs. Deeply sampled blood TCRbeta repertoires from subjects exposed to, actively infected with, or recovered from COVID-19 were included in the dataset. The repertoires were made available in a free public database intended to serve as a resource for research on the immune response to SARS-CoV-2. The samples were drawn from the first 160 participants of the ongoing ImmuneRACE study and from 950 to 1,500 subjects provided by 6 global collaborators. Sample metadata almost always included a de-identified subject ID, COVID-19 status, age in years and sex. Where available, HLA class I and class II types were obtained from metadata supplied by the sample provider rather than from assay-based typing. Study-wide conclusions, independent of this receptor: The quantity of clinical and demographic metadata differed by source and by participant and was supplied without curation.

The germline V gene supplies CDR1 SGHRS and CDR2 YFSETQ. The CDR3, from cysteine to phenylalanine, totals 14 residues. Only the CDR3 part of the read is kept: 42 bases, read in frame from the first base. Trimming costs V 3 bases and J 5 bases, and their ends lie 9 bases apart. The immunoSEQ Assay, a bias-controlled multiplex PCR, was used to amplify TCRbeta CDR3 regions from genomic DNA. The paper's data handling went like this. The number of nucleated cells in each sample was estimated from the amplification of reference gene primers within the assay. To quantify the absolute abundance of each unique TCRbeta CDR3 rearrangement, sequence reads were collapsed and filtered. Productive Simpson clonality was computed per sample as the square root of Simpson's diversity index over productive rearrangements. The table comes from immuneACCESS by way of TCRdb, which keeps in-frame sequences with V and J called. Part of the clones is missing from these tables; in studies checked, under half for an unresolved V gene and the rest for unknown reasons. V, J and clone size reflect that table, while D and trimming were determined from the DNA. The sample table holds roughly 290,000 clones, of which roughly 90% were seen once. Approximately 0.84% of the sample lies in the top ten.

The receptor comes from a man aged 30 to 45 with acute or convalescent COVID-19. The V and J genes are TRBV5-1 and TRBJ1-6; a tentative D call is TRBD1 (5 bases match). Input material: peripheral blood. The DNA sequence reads TGCGCCAGCAGCTCAGACAGAGATAATTCACCCCTCCACTTT. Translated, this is CASSSDRDNSPLHF.